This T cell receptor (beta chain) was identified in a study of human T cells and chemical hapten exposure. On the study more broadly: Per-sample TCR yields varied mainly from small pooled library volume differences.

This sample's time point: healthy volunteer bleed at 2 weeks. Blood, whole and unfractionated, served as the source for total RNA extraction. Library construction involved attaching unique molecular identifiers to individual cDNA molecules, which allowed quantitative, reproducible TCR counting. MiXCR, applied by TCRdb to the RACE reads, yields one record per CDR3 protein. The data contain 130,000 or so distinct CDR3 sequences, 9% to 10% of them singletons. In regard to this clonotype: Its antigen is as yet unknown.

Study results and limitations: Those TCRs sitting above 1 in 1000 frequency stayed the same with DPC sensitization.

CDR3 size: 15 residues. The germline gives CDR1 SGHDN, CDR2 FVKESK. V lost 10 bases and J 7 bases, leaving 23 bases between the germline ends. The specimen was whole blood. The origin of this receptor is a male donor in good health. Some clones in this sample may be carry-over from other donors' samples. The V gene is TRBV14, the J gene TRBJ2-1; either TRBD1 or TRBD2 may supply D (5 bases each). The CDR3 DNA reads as TGTGCCACCCACGGAGTCGGGGCAGGGATAAATGAGCAGTTCTTC. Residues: CATHGVGAGINEQFF.